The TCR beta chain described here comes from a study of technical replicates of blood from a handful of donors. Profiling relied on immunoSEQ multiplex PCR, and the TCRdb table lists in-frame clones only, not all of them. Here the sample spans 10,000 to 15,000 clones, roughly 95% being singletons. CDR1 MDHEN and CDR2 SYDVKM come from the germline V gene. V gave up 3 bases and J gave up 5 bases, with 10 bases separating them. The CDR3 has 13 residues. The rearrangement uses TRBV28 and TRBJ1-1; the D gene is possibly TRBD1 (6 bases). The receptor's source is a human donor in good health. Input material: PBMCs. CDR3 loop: CASSLGGTTEAFF. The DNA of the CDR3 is TGTGCCAGCAGTTTGGGGGGGACAACTGAAGCTTTCTTT.